The rows below give T cell receptor beta chains drawn from one sample of a study of blood T cell repertoires in COVID-19. Generated by immunoSEQ multiplex PCR, the TCRdb table keeps only in-frame clones and is missing some. The table records about 310,000 clones, about 89% of them present only once. The sample comprised PBMCs or T cells enriched from blood (not recorded which). All receptors come from a woman in her thirties or forties who had recovered from COVID-19. Each CDR3 is given with its conserved first and last residue. A D gene is named only where the DNA matches it firmly. Clone size is not always given. Where it is, it says once, few, many or a class for expanded clones.

v_gene	abundance	j_gene	d_gene	CDR3nt	CDR3aa
TRBV29-1	.	TRBJ1-3	TRBD1	TGCAGCGTAGGGGACAGTAACTCTGGAAACACCATATATTTT	CSVGDSNSGNTIYF
TRBV4-2	.	TRBJ2-7	.	TGTGCCAGCAGCCAAGTCCCCCTAGGCAGCTCCTACGAGCAGTACTTC	CASSQVPLGSSYEQYF
TRBV3-1/TRBV3-2	.	TRBJ1-1	.	TGTGCCAGCAGCTCGAACCCGGGGTCGAACACTGAAGCTTTCTTT	CASSSNPGSNTEAFF
TRBV10-3	.	TRBJ2-5	.	TGTGCCATCAGGTCGGCAGCGGAAGAGACCCAGTACTTC	CAIRSAAEETQYF
TRBV4-3	.	TRBJ1-2	TRBD1	TGCGCCAGCAGCACACAGGGGGCGGGCTATGGCTACACCTTC	CASSTQGAGYGYTF
TRBV10-3	.	TRBJ1-2	.	TGTGCCATCAGTGAGTCGAGGCAGGGGAAAGGCTACACCTTC	CAISESRQGKGYTF
TRBV10-3	once	TRBJ1-4	TRBD1	TGTGCCATCAGTGAAGGGGACAGCCTCGTTAATGAAAAACTGTTTTTT	CAISEGDSLVNEKLFF
TRBV24-1	.	TRBJ1-5	TRBD1	TGTGCCACCAGTGATCCCGGACAGGGGGCAAGCAATCAGCCCCAGCATTTT	CATSDPGQGASNQPQHF
TRBV5-1	.	TRBJ2-3	TRBD1	TGCGCCAGCAGCCTCTCGGTCGCAGGGGGCACCACAGATACGCAGTATTTT	CASSLSVAGGTTDTQYF
TRBV9	.	TRBJ2-7	.	TGTGCCAGCAGCGTAGGGGAGAACTCCTACGAGCAGTACTTC	CASSVGENSYEQYF
TRBV5-4	once	TRBJ1-6	.	TGTGCCAGCAGCGTGGACAGCCTAAATTCACCCCTCCACTTT	CASSVDSLNSPLHF
TRBV6-2/TRBV6-3	once	TRBJ2-1	.	TGTGCCAGCAGCGATCGACACCAGGGGAACAATGAGCAGTTCTTC	CASSDRHQGNNEQFF
TRBV5-8	.	TRBJ1-2	TRBD1	TGTGCCAGCAGCTGGGACAGGGGGGCGAGGTTCAATGGCTACACCTTC	CASSWDRGARFNGYTF
TRBV7-3	once	TRBJ1-2	.	TGTGCCAGCAGTGTGGGCAGGGTCGCAGTGGAAGGCTACACCTTC	CASSVGRVAVEGYTF
TRBV25-1	.	TRBJ2-1	.	TGTGCCAGCAGTGGCCAGGGCTACAATGAGCAGTTCTTC	CASSGQGYNEQFF
TRBV4-1	.	TRBJ2-3	TRBD2	TGCGCCAGCAGCCAGCTTCCGGGACTAGCGGGAGGAGGGGGCACAGATACGCAGTATTTT	CASSQLPGLAGGGGTDTQYF
TRBV24-1	once	TRBJ2-5	TRBD1	TGTGCCACCAGTGACCCGAGACAGGGCGGGGAGACCCAGTACTTC	CATSDPRQGGETQYF
TRBV4-1	.	TRBJ2-7	TRBD1	TGCGCCAGCAGCCGATTGACAGGGGGTTCCTACGAGCAGTACTTC	CASSRLTGGSYEQYF